This TCR beta chain derives from a study of glioma-infiltrating T cells. About the study: Before surgery, glioma patients received dexamethasone for at most six days. Study-level findings and limits: Tissue-blood divergence was below expectation in non-neoplastic patients, above in gliomas. CDR3 overlap between tissue and blood was very small.

This clonotype was detected many times. Its antigen is undetermined. The iRepertoire nested amplicon-rescue multiplex PCR amplified TCR alpha and beta CDR3s from RNA. TCRdb processed the multiplex PCR reads anew with MiXCR; each CDR3 protein has one entry. This sample has roughly 350,000 distinct CDR3 sequences; roughly two fifths occur once, and the top ten carry about 12%. What was sequenced was glioma tissue, nonneoplastic brain tissue, or PBMCs (not recorded which). This clonotype originated in a human donor with low-grade glioma or glioblastoma, undergoing nonglioma brain surgery, or in good health (not recorded which).

DNA for the CDR3: TGTGCCAGCAGATATCTAGGACAGACTTACTTC. This encodes CASRYLGQTYF. This chain uses TRBV28 with TRBJ2-7, with a tentative D call TRBD1 (6 bases). V was pared by 6 bases and J by 13 bases, with 16 bases between. This CDR3 region has 11 residues. CDR1 and CDR2 from the germline V gene are MDHEN and SYDVKM.